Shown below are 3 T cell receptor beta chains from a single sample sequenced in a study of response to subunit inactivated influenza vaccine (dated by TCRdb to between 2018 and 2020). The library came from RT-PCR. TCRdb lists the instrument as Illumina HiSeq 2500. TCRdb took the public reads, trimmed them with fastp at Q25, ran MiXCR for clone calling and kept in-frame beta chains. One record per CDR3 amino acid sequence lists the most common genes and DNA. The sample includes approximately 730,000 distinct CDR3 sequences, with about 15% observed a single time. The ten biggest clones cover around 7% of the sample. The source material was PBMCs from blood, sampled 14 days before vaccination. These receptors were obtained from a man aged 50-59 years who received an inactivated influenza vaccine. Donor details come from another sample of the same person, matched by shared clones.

CDR3 residues: CSVPVGQGAITNYGYTF. The CDR3 DNA reads as TGCAGCGTTCCAGTGGGACAGGGGGCGATTACTAACTATGGCTACACCTTC. J is TRBJ1-2 and V is TRBV29-1, with 12 positions matching TRBD1. The J segment lost 0 bases and the V segment lost 5 bases, leaving 10 bases of the junction unmatched. The CDR3 sequence is 17 residues long. Germline V gene sequence: CDR1 SQVTM, CDR2 ANQGSEA. Filled out from reference TRBV29-1 and TRBJ1-2, the complete variable domain reads SAVISQKPSRDICQRGTSLTIQCQVDSQVTMMFWYRQQPGQSLTLIATANQGSEATYESGFVIDKFPISRPNLTFSTLTVSNMSPEDSSIYLCSVPVGQGAITNYGYTFGSGTRLTVV.

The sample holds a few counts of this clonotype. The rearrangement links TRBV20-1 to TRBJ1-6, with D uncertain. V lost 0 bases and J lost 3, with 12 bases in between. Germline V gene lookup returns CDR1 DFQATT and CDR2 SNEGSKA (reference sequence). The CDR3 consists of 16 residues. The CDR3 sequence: CSARDPVIFYNSPLHF. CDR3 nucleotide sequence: TGCAGTGCTAGAGATCCGGTGATTTTCTATAATTCACCCCTCCACTTT.

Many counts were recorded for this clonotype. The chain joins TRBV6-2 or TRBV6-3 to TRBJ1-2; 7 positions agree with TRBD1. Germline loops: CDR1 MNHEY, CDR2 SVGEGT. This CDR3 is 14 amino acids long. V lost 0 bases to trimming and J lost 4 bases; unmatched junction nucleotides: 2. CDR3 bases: TGTGCCAGCAGTTACTCGACAGGGACCTATGGCTACACCTTC. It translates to CASSYSTGTYGYTF.